The rows below give T cell receptor beta chains drawn from one sample of a study of identical twins. TCRdb reprocessed the 5' RACE reads with MiXCR, giving one entry per CDR3 protein. The profile shows a few hundred thousand distinct CDR3 sequences, 6.5% of them singletons. The sample also formed part of further work on T cells expressing NK-cell markers.

The specimen sequenced was CD8+ T cells sorted from blood. The receptors come from a woman aged 18-29 years in good health. Each CDR3 is given with its conserved first and last residue. D genes are given only for firm matches. Some rows mark clone size as missing; the rest say once, few, many or name a class of expanded clone.

J gene	V gene	clone size	D gene	CDR3 DNA	CDR3 protein
TRBJ1-3	TRBV9	NA	NA	TGTGCCAGCAGCGAGACTGTAGGGGTAGGTGGAAACACCATATATTTT	CASSETVGVGGNTIYF
TRBJ2-1	TRBV5-5	many	NA	TGTGCCAGCAGCCTCGGGCGGAACAATGAGCAGTTCTTC	CASSLGRNNEQFF
TRBJ2-1	TRBV4-1	many	NA	TGCGCCAGCAGCCTCGACCTAAACAATGAGCAGTTCTTC	CASSLDLNNEQFF
TRBJ1-1	TRBV11-2	NA	NA	TGTGCCAGCAGCCTAGGGGAACAGAGCGAAGCTTTCTTT	CASSLGEQSEAFF
TRBJ2-1	TRBV7-2	NA	TRBD2	TGTGCCAGCAGCGGGGGACTACTACAGGATGAGCAGTTCTTC	CASSGGLLQDEQFF
TRBJ1-5	TRBV27	NA	NA	TGTGCCAGCAGTTCCCGGGGGGGGCATCAGCCCCAGCATTTT	CASSSRGGHQPQHF
TRBJ2-7	TRBV7-9	NA	TRBD2	TGTGCCAGCAGCATGACTAGCGGGATCACCTACGAGCAGTACTTC	CASSMTSGITYEQYF
TRBJ2-3	TRBV15	NA	NA	TGTGCCACCAGCATCGCCTACGATACGCAGTATTTT	CATSIAYDTQYF
TRBJ1-1	TRBV30	few	NA	TGTGCCTGGAGTGTACATACTGAAGCTTTCTTT	CAWSVHTEAFF
TRBJ2-5	TRBV30	NA	TRBD2	TGTGCCTGGTTGGCGGGAGCGTCCACCGGGGAGACCCAGTACTTC	CAWLAGASTGETQYF
TRBJ2-1	TRBV7-2	NA	NA	TGTGCCAGCAGCTTAGCGACTTTCCAGAATGAGCAGTTCTTC	CASSLATFQNEQFF
TRBJ2-1	TRBV27	few	TRBD2	TGTGCCAGCAGTCCCAGACCGCGGGGGGATGAGCAGTTCTTC	CASSPRPRGDEQFF
TRBJ2-2	TRBV27	NA	NA	TGTGCCAGCAGTTTATCGATACCTTCTGGGCTGATAAACACCGGGGAGCTGTTTTTT	CASSLSIPSGLINTGELFF
TRBJ2-3	TRBV2	few	TRBD2	TGTGCCAGTTTACCACCGGGACTAGTAGATACGCAGTATTTT	CASLPPGLVDTQYF
TRBJ2-2	TRBV6-1	NA	TRBD2	TGTGCCAGCAGGGGCGGGGGGAACACCGGGGAGCTGTTTTTT	CASRGGGNTGELFF
TRBJ2-1	TRBV4-1	few	TRBD2	TGCGCCAGCATGGTAGCGGGAGGGGGCTACAATGAGCAGTTCTTC	CASMVAGGGYNEQFF
TRBJ1-4	TRBV6-1	NA	NA	TGTGCCAGCAGTGAAGCGGGGGCAAGGGGTGAAAAACTGTTTTTT	CASSEAGARGEKLFF
TRBJ2-6	TRBV5-8	few	TRBD1	TGTGCCAGCAGCCCCGGGACAGGGGGCGCTGGGGCCAACGTCCTGACTTTC	CASSPGTGGAGANVLTF
TRBJ2-7	TRBV6-1	NA	NA	TGTGCCAGCAGTGAGAGCGGGCGACCCTACGAGCAGTACTTC	CASSESGRPYEQYF
TRBJ2-1	TRBV29-1	few	TRBD1	TGCAGCGTAAAAGGGACAGATGGCTCCTACAATGAGCAGTTCTTC	CSVKGTDGSYNEQFF
TRBJ2-1	TRBV29-1	many	TRBD1	TGCAGCGGAACGACAGGGAATGGAGCCAATGAGCAGTTCTTC	CSGTTGNGANEQFF
TRBJ2-2	TRBV6-2/TRBV6-3	few	TRBD1	TGTGCCAGCAGACCGGGACAGGCGGAGGGGGAGCTGTTTTTT	CASRPGQAEGELFF
TRBJ1-1	TRBV5-1	NA	NA	TGCGCCAGCAGCTTGTACCCGGGTTTGGGCACTGAAGCTTTCTTT	CASSLYPGLGTEAFF
TRBJ2-6	TRBV29-1	NA	NA	TGCAGCGTTCCGGAGGCGTCTGGGGCCAACGTCCTGACTTTC	CSVPEASGANVLTF
TRBJ2-7	TRBV5-6	NA	TRBD1	TGTGCCAGCAGCTTGGGGACAGGGTATCCCGAGCAGTACTTC	CASSLGTGYPEQYF
TRBJ2-5	TRBV2	NA	TRBD2	TGTGCCAGCATGACTCCTCGCGGGAGTAGAGGGCGAGAGACCCAGTACTTC	CASMTPRGSRGRETQYF
TRBJ2-1	TRBV27	NA	NA	TGTGCCAGCAGTTTATCTTCCAGAAATCTCCTCAATGAGCAGTTCTTC	CASSLSSRNLLNEQFF
TRBJ2-5	TRBV6-1	few	NA	TGTGCCAGCAGTGACAGCTGGGGAAGCGAGACCCAGTACTTC	CASSDSWGSETQYF
TRBJ2-3	TRBV29-1	few	NA	TGCAGCGTTGAAGTGGTAGATACGCAGTATTTT	CSVEVVDTQYF
TRBJ2-1	TRBV10-2	NA	NA	TGCGCCAGCAGTGAAAGGACTACTTTAAATGAGCAGTTCTTC	CASSERTTLNEQFF
TRBJ2-1	TRBV12-3/TRBV12-4	few	TRBD2	TGTGCCAGCAGTTTTAGCGGGGGGGCCGATGAGCAGTTCTTC	CASSFSGGADEQFF
TRBJ1-5	TRBV7-9	many	NA	TGTGCCAGCAGCTTAGCAGGTAGCCAGCCCCAGCATTTT	CASSLAGSQPQHF
TRBJ2-7	TRBV5-6	many	TRBD1	TGTGCCAGCAGCTTAATTGCGGGACAGGGGGCAAACGAGCAGTACTTC	CASSLIAGQGANEQYF
TRBJ1-4	TRBV19	NA	NA	TGTGCCAGTAGTATCCCTCTCCGGGACTTCAATGAAAAACTGTTTTTT	CASSIPLRDFNEKLFF
TRBJ2-5	TRBV2	few	NA	TGTGCCAGCAGTGAAACAGGGAGGGAGACCCAGTACTTC	CASSETGRETQYF
TRBJ2-5	TRBV7-9	few	NA	TGTGCCAGCAGCCCCCATACGTACGTCGAAGAGACCCAGTACTTC	CASSPHTYVEETQYF
TRBJ2-1	TRBV7-3	NA	TRBD2	TGTGCCAGCAGAGCCGGGACTAGCGGGGGGGTGAGCTCCTACAATGAGCAGTTCTTC	CASRAGTSGGVSSYNEQFF
TRBJ1-1	TRBV5-5	many	NA	TGTGCCAGCAGCAACGATGCCGCCCACACTGAAGCTTTCTTT	CASSNDAAHTEAFF
TRBJ2-5	TRBV20-1	few	TRBD1	TGCAGTGCGGACAGGGGGAGACTAGACCAAGAGACCCAGTACTTC	CSADRGRLDQETQYF
TRBJ1-4	TRBV6-5	few	NA	TGTGCCAGCAGTCCCGGGGGGCCCGAACTGTTTTTT	CASSPGGPELFF